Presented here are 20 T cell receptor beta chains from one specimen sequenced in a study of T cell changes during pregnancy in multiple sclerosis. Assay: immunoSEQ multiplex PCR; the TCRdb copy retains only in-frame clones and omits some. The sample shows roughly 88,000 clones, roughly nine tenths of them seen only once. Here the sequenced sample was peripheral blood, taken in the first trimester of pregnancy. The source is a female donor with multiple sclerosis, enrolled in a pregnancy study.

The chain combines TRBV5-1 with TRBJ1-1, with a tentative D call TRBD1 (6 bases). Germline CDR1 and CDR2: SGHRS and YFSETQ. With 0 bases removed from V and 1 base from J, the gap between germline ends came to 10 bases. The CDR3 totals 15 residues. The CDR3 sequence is CASSLVGGANTEAFF. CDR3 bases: TGCGCCAGCAGCTTGGTAGGGGGAGCGAACACTGAAGCTTTCTTT.

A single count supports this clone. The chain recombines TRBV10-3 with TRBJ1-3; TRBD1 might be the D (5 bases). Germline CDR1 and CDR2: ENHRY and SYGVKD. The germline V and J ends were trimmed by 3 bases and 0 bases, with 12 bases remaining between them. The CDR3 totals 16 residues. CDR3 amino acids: CAISETGTPSGNTIYF. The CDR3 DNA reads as TGTGCCATCAGTGAAACAGGCACGCCCTCTGGAAACACCATATATTTT.

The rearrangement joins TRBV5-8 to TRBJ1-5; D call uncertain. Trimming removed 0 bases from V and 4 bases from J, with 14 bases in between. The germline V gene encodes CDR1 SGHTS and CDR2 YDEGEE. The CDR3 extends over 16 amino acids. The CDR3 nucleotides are TGTGCCAGCAGCTTGGAGGCCGGACGGGAAAATCAGCCCCAGCATTTT. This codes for CASSLEAGRENQPQHF.

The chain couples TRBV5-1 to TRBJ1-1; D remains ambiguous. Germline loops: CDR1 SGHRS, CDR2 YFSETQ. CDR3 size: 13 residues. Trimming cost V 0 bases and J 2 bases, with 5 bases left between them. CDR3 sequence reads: CASSLAYNTEAFF. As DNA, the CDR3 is TGCGCCAGCAGCTTGGCCTATAACACTGAAGCTTTCTTT. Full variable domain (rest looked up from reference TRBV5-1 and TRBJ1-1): KAGVTQTPRYLIKTRGQQVTLSCSPISGHRSVSWYQQTPGQGLQFLFEYFSETQRNKGNFPGRFSGRQFSNSRSEMNVSTLELGDSALYLCASSLAYNTEAFFGQGTRLTVV.

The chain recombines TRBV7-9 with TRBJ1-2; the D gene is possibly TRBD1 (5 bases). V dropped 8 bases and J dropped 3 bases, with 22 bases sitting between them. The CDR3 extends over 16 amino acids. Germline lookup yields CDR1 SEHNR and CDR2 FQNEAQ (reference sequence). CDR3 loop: CASSQSSGAWDYGYTF. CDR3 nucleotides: TGTGCCAGCTCACAAAGTAGCGGGGCATGGGACTATGGCTACACCTTC.

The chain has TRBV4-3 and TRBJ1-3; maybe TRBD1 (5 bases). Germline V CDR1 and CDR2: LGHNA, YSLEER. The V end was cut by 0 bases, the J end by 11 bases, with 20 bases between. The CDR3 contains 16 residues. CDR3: CASSQDGAGQIEAIYF. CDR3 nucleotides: TGCGCCAGCAGCCAAGATGGAGCAGGGCAGATAGAAGCCATATATTTT.

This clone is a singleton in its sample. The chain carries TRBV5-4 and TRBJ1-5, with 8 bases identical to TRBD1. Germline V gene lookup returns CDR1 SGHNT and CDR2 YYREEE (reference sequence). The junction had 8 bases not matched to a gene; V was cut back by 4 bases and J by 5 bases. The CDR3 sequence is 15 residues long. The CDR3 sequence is CASSPGQGWDQPQHF. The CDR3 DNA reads TGTGCCAGCAGCCCTGGACAGGGTTGGGATCAGCCCCAGCATTTT.

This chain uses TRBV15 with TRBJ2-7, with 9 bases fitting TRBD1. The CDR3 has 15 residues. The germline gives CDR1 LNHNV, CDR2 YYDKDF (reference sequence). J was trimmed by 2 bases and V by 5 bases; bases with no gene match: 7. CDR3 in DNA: TGTGCCACCAGCGGAATGGACAGGGGTCCCTACGAGCAGTACTTC. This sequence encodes CATSGMDRGPYEQYF.

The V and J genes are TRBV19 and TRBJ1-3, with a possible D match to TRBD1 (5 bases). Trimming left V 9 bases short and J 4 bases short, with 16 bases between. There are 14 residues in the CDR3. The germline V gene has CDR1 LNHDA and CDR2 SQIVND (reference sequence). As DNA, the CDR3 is TGTGCCAGCCGCAACCAGGGCTCCGGAAACACCATATATTTT. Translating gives CASRNQGSGNTIYF.

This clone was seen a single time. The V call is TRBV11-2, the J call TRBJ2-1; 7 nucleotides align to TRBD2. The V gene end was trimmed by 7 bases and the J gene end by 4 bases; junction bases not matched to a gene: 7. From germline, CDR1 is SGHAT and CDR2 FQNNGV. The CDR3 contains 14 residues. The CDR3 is CASTWGRVYNEQFF. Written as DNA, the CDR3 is TGTGCCAGCACCTGGGGGAGGGTTTACAATGAGCAGTTCTTC.

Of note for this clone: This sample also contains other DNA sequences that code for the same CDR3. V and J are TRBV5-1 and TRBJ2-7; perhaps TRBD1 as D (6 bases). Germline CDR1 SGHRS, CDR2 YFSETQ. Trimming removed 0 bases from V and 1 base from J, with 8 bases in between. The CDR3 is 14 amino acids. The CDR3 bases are TGCGCCAGCAGCTTGGGGGGGACATCCTACGAGCAGTACTTC. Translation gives CASSLGGTSYEQYF.

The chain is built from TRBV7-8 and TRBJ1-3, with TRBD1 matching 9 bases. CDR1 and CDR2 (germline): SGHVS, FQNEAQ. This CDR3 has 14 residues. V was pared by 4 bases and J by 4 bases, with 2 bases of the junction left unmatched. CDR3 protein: CASSWTGVGNTIYF. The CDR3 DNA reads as TGTGCCAGCAGCTGGACAGGGGTGGGAAACACCATATATTTT.

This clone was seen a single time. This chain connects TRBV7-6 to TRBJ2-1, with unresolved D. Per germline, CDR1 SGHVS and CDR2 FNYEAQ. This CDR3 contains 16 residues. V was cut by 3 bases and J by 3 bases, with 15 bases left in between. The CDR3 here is CASSLEYRVGYNEQFF. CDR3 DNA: TGTGCCAGCAGCTTGGAGTATCGGGTGGGCTACAATGAGCAGTTCTTC.

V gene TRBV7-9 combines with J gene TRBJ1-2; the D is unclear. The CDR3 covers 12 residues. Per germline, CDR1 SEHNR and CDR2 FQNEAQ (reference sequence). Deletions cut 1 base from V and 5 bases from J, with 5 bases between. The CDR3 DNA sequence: TGTGCCAGCAGCTTAGACATGTATGGCTACACCTTC. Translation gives CASSLDMYGYTF.

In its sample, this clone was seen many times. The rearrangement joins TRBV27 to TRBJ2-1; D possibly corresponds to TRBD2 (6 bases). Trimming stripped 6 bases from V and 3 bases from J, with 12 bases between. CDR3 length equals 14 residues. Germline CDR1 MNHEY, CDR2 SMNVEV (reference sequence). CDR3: CASRSTSSYNEQFF. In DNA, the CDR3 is TGTGCCAGCAGGAGTACTAGCAGCTACAATGAGCAGTTCTTC.

This chain's CDR3 is CASSQEGAGGYTF. CDR3 nucleotide sequence: TGTGCCAGCAGCCAGGAGGGGGCGGGAGGCTACACCTTC. This sequence joins TRBV7-9 and TRBJ1-2, with 7 bases lining up with TRBD1. CDR1 SEHNR and CDR2 FQNEAQ come from the germline V gene (reference sequence). CDR3 length: 13 residues. V trimming: 5 bases; J trimming: 8 bases; junction bases outside the gene matches: 8.

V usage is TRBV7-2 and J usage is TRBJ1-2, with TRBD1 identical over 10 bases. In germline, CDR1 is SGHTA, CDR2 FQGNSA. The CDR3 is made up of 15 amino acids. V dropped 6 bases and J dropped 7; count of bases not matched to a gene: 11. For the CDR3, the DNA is TGTGCCAGCAGAATCAAGGTGGGACAGGGGAGTGGCTACACCTTC. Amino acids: CASRIKVGQGSGYTF.

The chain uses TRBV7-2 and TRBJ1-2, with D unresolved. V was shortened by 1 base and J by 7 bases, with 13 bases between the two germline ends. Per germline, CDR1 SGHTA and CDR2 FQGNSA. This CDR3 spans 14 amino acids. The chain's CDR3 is CASSLGRGVGGYTF. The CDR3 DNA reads TGTGCCAGCAGCTTAGGGCGGGGAGTAGGTGGCTACACCTTC.

CDR3 amino acids: CASRDRIDYEQYF. The CDR3, as DNA: TGCGCCAGCCGGGACAGAATTGACTACGAGCAGTACTTC. V gene TRBV5-1 combines with J gene TRBJ2-7; 7 bases fit TRBD1. Germline CDR1 and CDR2: SGHRS and YFSETQ. The CDR3 covers 13 residues. With V trimmed by 7 bases and J by 3 bases, 7 bases remained unmatched.

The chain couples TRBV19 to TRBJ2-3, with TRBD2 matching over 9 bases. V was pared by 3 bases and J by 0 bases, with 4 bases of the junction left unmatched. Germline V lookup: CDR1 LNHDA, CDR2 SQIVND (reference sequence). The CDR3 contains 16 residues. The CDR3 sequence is CASSIPSGTSTDTQYF. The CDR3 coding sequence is TGTGCCAGTAGTATCCCTAGCGGGACTAGCACAGATACGCAGTATTTT.